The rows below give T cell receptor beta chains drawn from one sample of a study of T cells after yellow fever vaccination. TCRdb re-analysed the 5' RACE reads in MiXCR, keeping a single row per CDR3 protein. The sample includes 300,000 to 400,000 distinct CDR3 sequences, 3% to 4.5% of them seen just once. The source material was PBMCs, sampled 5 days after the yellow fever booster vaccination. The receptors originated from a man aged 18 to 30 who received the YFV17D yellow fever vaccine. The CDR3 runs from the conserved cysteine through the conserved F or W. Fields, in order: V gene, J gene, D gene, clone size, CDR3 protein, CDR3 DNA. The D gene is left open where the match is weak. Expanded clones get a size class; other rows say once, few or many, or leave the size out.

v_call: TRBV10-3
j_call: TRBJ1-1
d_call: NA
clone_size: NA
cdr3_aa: CAISESDIGNTEAFF
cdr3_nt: TGTGCCATCAGTGAGAGCGACATTGGGAACACTGAAGCTTTCTTT

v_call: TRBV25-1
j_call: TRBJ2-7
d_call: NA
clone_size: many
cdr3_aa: CASSESTYEQYF
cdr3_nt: TGTGCCAGCAGTGAATCTACCTACGAGCAGTACTTC

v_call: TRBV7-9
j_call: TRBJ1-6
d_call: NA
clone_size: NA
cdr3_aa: CASSLQRVGSPLHF
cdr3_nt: TGTGCCAGCAGCTTACAGAGGGTTGGCTCACCCCTCCACTTT

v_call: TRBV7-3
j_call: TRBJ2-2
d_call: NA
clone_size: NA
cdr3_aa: CASSWASTGELFF
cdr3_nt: TGTGCCAGCAGCTGGGCCTCCACCGGGGAGCTGTTTTTT

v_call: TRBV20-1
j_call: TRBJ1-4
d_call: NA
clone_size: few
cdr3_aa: CSATSYRGDEKLFF
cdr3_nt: TGCAGTGCGACGTCTTATAGGGGCGACGAAAAACTGTTTTTT

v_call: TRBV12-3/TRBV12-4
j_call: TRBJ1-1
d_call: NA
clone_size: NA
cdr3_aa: CASRRADRMNTEAFF
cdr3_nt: TGTGCCAGCAGACGGGCTGACAGGATGAACACTGAAGCTTTCTTT

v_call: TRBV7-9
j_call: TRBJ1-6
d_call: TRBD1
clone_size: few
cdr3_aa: CASSIQGVENSPLHF
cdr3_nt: TGTGCCAGCAGCATCCAGGGGGTGGAGAATTCACCCCTCCACTTT

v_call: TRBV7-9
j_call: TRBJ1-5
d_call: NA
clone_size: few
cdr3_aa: CASGDGAGGNQPQHF
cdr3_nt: TGTGCCAGCGGCGACGGGGCGGGAGGCAATCAGCCCCAGCATTTT

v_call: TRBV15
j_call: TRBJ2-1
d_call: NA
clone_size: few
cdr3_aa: CATSGTSNEQFF
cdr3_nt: TGTGCCACCAGCGGGACGAGCAATGAGCAGTTCTTC

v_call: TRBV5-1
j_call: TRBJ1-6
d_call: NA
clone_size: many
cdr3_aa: CASSLVGVLLSSPLHF
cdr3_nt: TGCGCCAGCAGCTTGGTGGGGGTCCTGCTTAGTTCACCCCTCCACTTT

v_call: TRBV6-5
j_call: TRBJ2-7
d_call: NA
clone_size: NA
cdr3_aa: CASSYSAGPNEQYF
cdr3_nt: TGTGCCAGCAGTTACTCTGCAGGGCCGAACGAGCAGTACTTC

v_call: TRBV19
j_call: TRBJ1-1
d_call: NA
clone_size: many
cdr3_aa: CASSIDRWAAFF
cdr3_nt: TGTGCCAGTAGTATAGACCGGTGGGCAGCTTTCTTT

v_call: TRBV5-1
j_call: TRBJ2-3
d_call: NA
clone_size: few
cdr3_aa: CASSLVIATLADTQYF
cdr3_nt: TGCGCCAGCAGCTTGGTCATAGCGACCCTCGCAGATACGCAGTATTTT

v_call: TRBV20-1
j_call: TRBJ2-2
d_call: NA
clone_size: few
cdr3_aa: CSARVSTGNTGELFF
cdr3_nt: TGCAGTGCTAGAGTCTCGACAGGGAACACCGGGGAGCTGTTTTTT

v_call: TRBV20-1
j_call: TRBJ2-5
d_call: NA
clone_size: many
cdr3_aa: CSAMQGGETQYF
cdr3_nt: TGCAGTGCTATGCAGGGCGGGGAGACCCAGTACTTC

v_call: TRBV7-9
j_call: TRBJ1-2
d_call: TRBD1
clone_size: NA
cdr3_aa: CASSGQGTNYGYTF
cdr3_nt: TGTGCCAGCAGCGGACAGGGCACTAACTATGGCTACACCTTC

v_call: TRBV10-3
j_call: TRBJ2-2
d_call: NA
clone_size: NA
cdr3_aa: CAISEQTATNTGELFF
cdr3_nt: TGTGCCATCAGTGAGCAGACAGCCACGAACACCGGGGAGCTGTTTTTT

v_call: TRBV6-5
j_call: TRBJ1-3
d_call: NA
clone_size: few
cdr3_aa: CASSYQGSGNTIYF
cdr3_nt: TGTGCCAGCAGTTACCAGGGTTCTGGAAACACCATATATTTT

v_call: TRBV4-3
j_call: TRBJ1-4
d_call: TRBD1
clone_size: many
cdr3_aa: CASSHQYGQGNEKLFF
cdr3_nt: TGCGCCAGCAGCCACCAATACGGACAGGGGAATGAAAAACTGTTTTTT